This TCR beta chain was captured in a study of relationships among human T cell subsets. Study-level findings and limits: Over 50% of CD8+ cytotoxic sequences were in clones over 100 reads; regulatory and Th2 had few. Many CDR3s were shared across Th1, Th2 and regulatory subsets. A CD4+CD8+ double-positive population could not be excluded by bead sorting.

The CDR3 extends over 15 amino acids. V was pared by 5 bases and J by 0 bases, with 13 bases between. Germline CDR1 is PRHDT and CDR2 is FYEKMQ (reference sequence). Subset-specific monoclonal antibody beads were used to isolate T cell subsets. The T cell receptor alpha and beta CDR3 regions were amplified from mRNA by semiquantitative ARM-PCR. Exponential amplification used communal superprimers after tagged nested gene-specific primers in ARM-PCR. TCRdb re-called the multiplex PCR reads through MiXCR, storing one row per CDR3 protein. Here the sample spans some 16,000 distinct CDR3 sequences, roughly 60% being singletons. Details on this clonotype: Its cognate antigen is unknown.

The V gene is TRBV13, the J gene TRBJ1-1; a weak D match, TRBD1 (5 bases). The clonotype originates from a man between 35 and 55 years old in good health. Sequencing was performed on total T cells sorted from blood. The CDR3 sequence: CASSPSGTMNTEAFF. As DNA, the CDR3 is TGTGCCAGCAGCCCCTCCGGGACCATGAACACTGAAGCTTTCTTT.